Listed below are T cell receptor beta chains from one sample, sequenced in a study of PD-1 blockade in classical Hodgkin lymphoma. TCRdb keeps only in-frame clones here, not all; method: immunoSEQ multiplex PCR. The sample yields around 50,000 clones, 85% to 95% seen once. Sequencing was performed on peripheral blood mononuclear cells (PBMCs), taken before the second cycle of nivolumab. All receptors derive from a human donor with classical Hodgkin lymphoma. Each CDR3 is given with its conserved first and last residue. Fields, in order: D gene, V gene, J gene, clone size, CDR3 DNA, CDR3 protein. A D gene is named only where the DNA matches it firmly. Size tells how often a clone was seen (once, few, many) or the class of an expanded clone, and some rows leave it out.

.	TRBV4-1	TRBJ1-2	.	TGCGCCAGCAGCCAAGAATCCGAGGTTGACTATGGCTACACCTTC	CASSQESEVDYGYTF
.	TRBV9	TRBJ1-3	.	TGTGCCAGCAGCGTAGAGCCCCTCGGAGGGGCTGGAAACACCATATATTTT	CASSVEPLGGAGNTIYF
.	TRBV7-3	TRBJ2-2	.	TGTGCCAGCAGCGCCGGTGGGGGGACAGCGAACACCGGGGAGCTGTTTTTT	CASSAGGGTANTGELFF
.	TRBV30	TRBJ1-1	.	TGTGCCTGGAAATTGGGGCTGAACACTGAAGCTTTCTTT	CAWKLGLNTEAFF
.	TRBV23-1	TRBJ1-2	.	TGCGCCAGCACCAAGGGACCGGGACCGATTTATGGCTACACCTTC	CASTKGPGPIYGYTF
TRBD2	TRBV4-1	TRBJ2-3	.	TGCGCCAGCAGCCAAGGGGGAGGGCGAGGAGATACGCAGTATTTT	CASSQGGGRGDTQYF
.	TRBV5-4	TRBJ2-7	.	TGTGCCAGCAGCTCATCCTACGAGCAGTACTTC	CASSSSYEQYF
TRBD2	TRBV7-6	TRBJ2-1	.	TGTGCCAGCAGCTTAGTAGGGACTAGCGGGAGTATAGCGGATGAGCAGTTCTTC	CASSLVGTSGSIADEQFF
.	TRBV28	TRBJ2-7	.	TGTGCCAGCAGTGGGGGGAAGGGACAGCCGATTTACGAGCAGTACTTC	CASSGGKGQPIYEQYF
TRBD1	TRBV13	TRBJ1-1	.	TGTGCCAGCAGCTCCAGACAGGGGTGGAACACTGAAGCTTTCTTT	CASSSRQGWNTEAFF
.	TRBV4-3	TRBJ1-2	few	TGCGCCAGCAGCCAAGGGGAGGTACCGGGTGGCTACACCTTC	CASSQGEVPGGYTF
.	TRBV6-6	TRBJ2-1	once	TGTGCCACCGTGGGCAGGGTATCATATGAGCAGTTCTTC	CATVGRVSYEQFF
.	TRBV27	TRBJ1-1	.	TGTGCCAGCAGTTTTACGTGGAACACTGAAGCTTTCTTT	CASSFTWNTEAFF
.	TRBV29-1	TRBJ1-2	.	TGCAGCGTTGAAGGATGGGGGGTCGGCTACACCTTC	CSVEGWGVGYTF
.	TRBV9	TRBJ2-7	.	TGTGCCAGCAGCGTAGACGGGAACCTTTACGAGCAGTACTTC	CASSVDGNLYEQYF
TRBD2	TRBV6-4	TRBJ2-3	.	TGTGCCAGCAGTGAAGGTCCTAGCGGGCCATATACGCAGTATTTT	CASSEGPSGPYTQYF
.	TRBV19	TRBJ2-1	.	TGTGCCAGTAGTATAGCATCGCTGGATGAGCAGTTCTTC	CASSIASLDEQFF
.	TRBV6-5	TRBJ2-4	.	TGTGCCAGCAGTTCCAGACAGCCTCAAAACATTCAGTACTTC	CASSSRQPQNIQYF
.	TRBV19	TRBJ1-4	.	TGTGCCAGTAGTGCCTTGACAGGAAGTAATGAAAAACTGTTTTTT	CASSALTGSNEKLFF
.	TRBV7-6	TRBJ1-1	.	TGTGCCAGCAGCTTAGTAATTGTAGGGGCCCTGTCCGACACTGAAGCTTTCTTT	CASSLVIVGALSDTEAFF
TRBD2	TRBV19	TRBJ2-7	.	TGTGCCAGTAGTAAACTAGCGGGAGGGACGAGCTCCTACGAGCAGTACTTC	CASSKLAGGTSSYEQYF
.	TRBV5-4	TRBJ2-2	.	TGTGCCAGCAGCTTAGTTGGAGGGATTGTCGGGGAGCTGTTTTTT	CASSLVGGIVGELFF
TRBD1	TRBV6-5	TRBJ1-4	.	TGTGCCAGCCAGGACAGGAGTGTTGAGGAAAAACTGTTTTTT	CASQDRSVEEKLFF
.	TRBV9	TRBJ2-7	.	TGTGCCAGCAGCGTAGGATCTGGGGCTGCCGAGCAGTACTTC	CASSVGSGAAEQYF
TRBD1	TRBV7-2	TRBJ1-3	.	TGTGCCAGCAGCTTAGACAGGGGGGACACCATATATTTT	CASSLDRGDTIYF
.	TRBV29-1	TRBJ1-1	.	TGCAGCGTTGCCGCCGCAGGGGTCAACTCGAACACTGAAGCTTTCTTT	CSVAAAGVNSNTEAFF
TRBD1	TRBV4-1	TRBJ2-7	.	TGCGCCAGCAGTCCCGACGCCGGGACAGGGCGACACGAGCAGTACTTC	CASSPDAGTGRHEQYF
.	TRBV27	TRBJ2-7	.	TGTGCCAGCAGCCTCGCGGACGGGTCCTACGAGCAGTACTTC	CASSLADGSYEQYF
.	TRBV6-1	TRBJ2-1	once	TGTGCCAGCAGTGAAGCGGAGGGGGACCCTCCCTCGGAGCAGTTCTTC	CASSEAEGDPPSEQFF
.	TRBV19	TRBJ1-2	.	TGTGCCAGTACCATGGGTGTGAACTATGGCTACACCTTC	CASTMGVNYGYTF
TRBD1	TRBV27	TRBJ1-1	.	TGTGCCAGCAGTTCAACAGGGGAAATGAACACTGAAGCTTTCTTT	CASSSTGEMNTEAFF
.	TRBV5-1	TRBJ2-1	.	TGCGCCAGCAGCACCGACTCATACAATGAGCAGTTCTTC	CASSTDSYNEQFF
TRBD2	TRBV7-9	TRBJ2-3	.	TGTGCCAGCAGCAATCCGGGACTAGCCCCTGATACGCAGTATTTT	CASSNPGLAPDTQYF
.	TRBV19	TRBJ1-2	few	TGTGCCAGTAGTATTTGGGGCTACTATGGCTACACCTTC	CASSIWGYYGYTF
TRBD2	TRBV7-3	TRBJ2-3	once	TGTGCCAGCAGGGGACTAGCTGGACCAGATACGCAGTATTTT	CASRGLAGPDTQYF
TRBD2	TRBV4-3	TRBJ2-3	.	TGCGCCAGCAGCCAAGAACCGGGACTAGCGGGAGTAACAGATACGCAGTATTTT	CASSQEPGLAGVTDTQYF
.	TRBV7-6	TRBJ2-3	.	TGTGCCAGCAGCTTTCCGGGGTTGGCCACAGATACGCAGTATTTT	CASSFPGLATDTQYF
.	TRBV11-2	TRBJ2-5	.	TGTGCCAGCAGCACTTCGAAAAATCATGCTGGGGTAGAGACCCAGTACTTC	CASSTSKNHAGVETQYF
TRBD2	TRBV5-1	TRBJ2-7	.	TGCGCCAGCAGCTTGACTAGCGGGGGGTACGAGCAGTACTTC	CASSLTSGGYEQYF
.	TRBV27	TRBJ2-7	.	TGTGCCAGCAGTTTATACCGCGGGCTAGCACCGAGCTCCTACGAGCAGTACTTC	CASSLYRGLAPSSYEQYF
.	TRBV9	TRBJ2-3	once	TGTGCCAGCAGCGTAGGTTGGGGTGGTCGCACAGATACGCAGTATTTT	CASSVGWGGRTDTQYF
.	TRBV4-1	TRBJ2-7	once	TGCGCCAGCAGCCAAGTATCGGACAGTGCTTACGAGCAGTACTTC	CASSQVSDSAYEQYF
TRBD1	TRBV7-9	TRBJ1-2	.	TGTGCCAGCAGCCATCACGCGGACAGGGGGATTAAAGGCTCCTACTACACCTTC	CASSHHADRGIKGSYYTF
.	TRBV28	TRBJ1-4	.	TGTGCCAGCAGTTTCGGAGGGGGGGATGAAAAACTGTTTTTT	CASSFGGGDEKLFF
.	TRBV2	TRBJ2-5	.	TGTGCCAGCAGAGAGACAGCATCAGAGACCCAGTACTTC	CASRETASETQYF